This T cell receptor beta chain was profiled in a study of blood T cell repertoires in COVID-19. This clone was detected once. As processed by the authors: Using reference gene primer amplification, nucleated cell counts were estimated. Generated by immunoSEQ multiplex PCR, the TCRdb table keeps only in-frame clones and is missing some. For V, J and clone size, that table is used; D and trimming come from the DNA. This sample has about 270,000 clones, with approximately 90% found just once. This study enrolled people aged roughly 18 to 89 from around 26 US geographic areas. The junction had 9 bases not matched to a gene; V was cut back by 4 bases and J by 3 bases. The germline gives CDR1 LNHDA, CDR2 SQIVND (reference sequence). This CDR3 region has 16 residues.

Source material: PBMCs or T cells enriched from blood (not recorded which). The chain joins TRBV19 to TRBJ2-7, with 10 bases identical to TRBD2. This clonotype originated in a woman aged 45-60 years who had recovered from COVID-19. Here the CDR3 reads CASSKSPSGSLYEQYF. DNA for the CDR3: TGTGCCAGTAGTAAGAGTCCTAGCGGGAGCCTCTACGAGCAGTACTTC.